This T cell receptor beta chain was sequenced in a study of shared clonotypes between healthy human individuals. Data came from immunoSEQ multiplex PCR; TCRdb stores just in-frame clones and leaves some out. The table has some 490,000 clones, over 70% seen once. The CDR3 has 13 amino acids. Trimming removed 8 bases at V and 1 base at J, with 14 bases between. Germline CDR1 SQVTM, CDR2 ANQGSEA. Those who donated were healthy HIV-negative adults, with no recent acute infections or vaccinations reported. There were only Caucasian adults among the donors, and all lived in Nashville, Tennessee. Sequenced material: PBMCs. This TCR was recovered from a woman aged 35 to 49 in good health. Some clones in this sample may be carry-over from other donors' samples. This sequence joins TRBV29-1 and TRBJ1-1; D may be TRBD1 (6 bases). The CDR3 nucleotides are TGCAGCTCACGGACAGTTGCGAACACTGAAGCTTTCTTT. Translating gives CSSRTVANTEAFF.